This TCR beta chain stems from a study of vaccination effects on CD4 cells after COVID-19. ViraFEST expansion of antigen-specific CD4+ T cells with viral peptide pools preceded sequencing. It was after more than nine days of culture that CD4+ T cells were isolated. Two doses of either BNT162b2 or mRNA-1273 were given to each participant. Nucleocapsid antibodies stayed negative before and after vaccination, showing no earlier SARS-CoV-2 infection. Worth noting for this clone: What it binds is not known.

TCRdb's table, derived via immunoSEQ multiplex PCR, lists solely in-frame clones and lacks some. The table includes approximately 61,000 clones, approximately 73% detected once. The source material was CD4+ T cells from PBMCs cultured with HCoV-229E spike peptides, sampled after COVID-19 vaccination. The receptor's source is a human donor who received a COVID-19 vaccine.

CDR3 nucleotide sequence: TGTGCCAGCAGTGAAGCTCAGGGCAGCTGGGACACTGAAGCTTTCTTT. Protein: CASSEAQGSWDTEAFF. This chain joins TRBV6-1 and TRBJ1-1, with a weak D call TRBD1 (5 bases). This CDR3 has 16 amino acids. The V gene lost 0 bases and the J gene lost 3 bases, with 14 bases spanning the gap. Germline assignment: CDR1 MNHNS and CDR2 SASEGT.